This T cell receptor (beta chain) came from a study of Tregs in tolerant kidney transplant recipients. Study observations and caveats: Tolerant patients' donor-specific Tregs expanded beyond overall Tregs, suggesting antigen-driven growth.

The table came from immunoSEQ multiplex PCR; TCRdb's copy has only in-frame clones and leaves some out. Found here are roughly 66,000 clones, more than 90% of them singletons; the top ten hold approximately 9.9%. This CDR3 region has 14 residues. The germline CDR1 and CDR2 sequences are GTSNPN and SVGIG (reference sequence). Trimming left V 3 bases short and J 0 bases short, with 11 bases between. On this clone itself: Its specificity is not known.

The source material was CD8+ T cells from blood, sampled before the transplant. The chain has TRBV30 and TRBJ1-1, with D possibly TRBD1 on 5 matching bases. The sequence derives from a human donor who received a combined kidney and bone marrow transplant. CDR3 DNA sequence: TGTGCCTGGAGGATTAGGGGCATGAACACTGAAGCTTTCTTT. Residues: CAWRIRGMNTEAFF.